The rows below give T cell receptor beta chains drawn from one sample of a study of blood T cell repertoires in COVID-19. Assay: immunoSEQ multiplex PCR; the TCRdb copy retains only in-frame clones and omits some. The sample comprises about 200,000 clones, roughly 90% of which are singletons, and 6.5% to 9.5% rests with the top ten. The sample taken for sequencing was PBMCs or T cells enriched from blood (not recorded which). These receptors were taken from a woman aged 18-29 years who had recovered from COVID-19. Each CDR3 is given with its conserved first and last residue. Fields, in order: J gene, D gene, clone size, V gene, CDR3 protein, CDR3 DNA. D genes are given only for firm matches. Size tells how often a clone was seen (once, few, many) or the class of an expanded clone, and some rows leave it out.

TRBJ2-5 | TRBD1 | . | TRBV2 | CASREGTGSQETQYF | TGTGCCAGCAGGGAGGGGACAGGAAGTCAAGAGACCCAGTACTTC
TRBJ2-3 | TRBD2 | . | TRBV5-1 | CASSWGGGGSTDTQYF | TGCGCCAGCAGCTGGGGGGGTGGCGGAAGCACAGATACGCAGTATTTT
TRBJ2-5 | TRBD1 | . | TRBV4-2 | CASSQGTGPLRDQETQYF | TGTGCCAGCAGCCAAGGGACAGGCCCCTTGCGGGACCAAGAGACCCAGTACTTC
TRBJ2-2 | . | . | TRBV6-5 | CASSSGVWAGELFF | TGTGCCAGCAGTTCCGGGGTCTGGGCCGGGGAGCTGTTTTTT
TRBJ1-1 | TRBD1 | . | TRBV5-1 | CASSGQGAVNTEAFF | TGCGCCAGCAGCGGACAGGGGGCGGTGAACACTGAAGCTTTCTTT
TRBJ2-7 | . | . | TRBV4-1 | CASSQTPGGTSYEQYF | TGCGCCAGCAGCCAGACACCGGGGGGCACTTCCTACGAGCAGTACTTC
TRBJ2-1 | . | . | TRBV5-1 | CASSLMPGLDNEQFF | TGCGCCAGCAGCTTGATGCCAGGGCTAGACAATGAGCAGTTCTTC
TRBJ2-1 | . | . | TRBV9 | CASSVDAGTLNEQFF | TGTGCCAGCAGCGTAGACGCGGGGACCCTCAATGAGCAGTTCTTC
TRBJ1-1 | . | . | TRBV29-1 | CSVTPAVGTEAFF | TGCAGCGTGACACCTGCTGTGGGTACTGAAGCTTTCTTT
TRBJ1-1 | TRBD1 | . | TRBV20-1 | CSASDGTGVPEAFF | TGCAGTGCTAGTGATGGGACAGGGGTTCCTGAAGCTTTCTTT
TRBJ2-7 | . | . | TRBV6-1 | CASSDGSYEQYF | TGTGCCAGCAGTGACGGTTCGTACGAGCAGTACTTC
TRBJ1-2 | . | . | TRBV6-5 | CASDDRYYGYTF | TGTGCCAGCGACGACAGATACTATGGCTACACCTTC
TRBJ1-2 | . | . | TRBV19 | CASTRAPYGYTF | TGTGCCAGTACTCGCGCTCCCTATGGCTACACCTTC
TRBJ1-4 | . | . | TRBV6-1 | CASSDREATNEKLFF | TGTGCCAGCAGTGACAGGGAGGCAACTAATGAAAAACTGTTTTTT
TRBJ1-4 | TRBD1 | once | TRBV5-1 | CASSPTGGEGLEKLFF | TGCGCCAGCAGCCCGACAGGGGGCGAGGGTTTAGAAAAACTGTTTTTT
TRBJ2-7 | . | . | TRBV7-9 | CASSFPISKNEQYF | TGTGCCAGCAGCTTTCCGATCTCTAAAAACGAGCAGTACTTC